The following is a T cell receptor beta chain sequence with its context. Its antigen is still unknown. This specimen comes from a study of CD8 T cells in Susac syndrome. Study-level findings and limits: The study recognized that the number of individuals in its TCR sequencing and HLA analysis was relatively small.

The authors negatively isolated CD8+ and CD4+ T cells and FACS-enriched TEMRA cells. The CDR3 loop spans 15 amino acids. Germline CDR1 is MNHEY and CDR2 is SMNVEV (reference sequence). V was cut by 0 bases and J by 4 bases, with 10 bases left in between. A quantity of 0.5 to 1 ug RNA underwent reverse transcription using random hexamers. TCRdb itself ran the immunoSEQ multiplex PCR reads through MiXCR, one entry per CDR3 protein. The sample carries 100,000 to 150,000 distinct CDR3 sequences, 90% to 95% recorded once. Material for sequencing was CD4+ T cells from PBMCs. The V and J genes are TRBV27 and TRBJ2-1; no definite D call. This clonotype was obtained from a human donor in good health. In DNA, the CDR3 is TGTGCCAGCAGTTTATCGAGGCAGGCTTACAATGAGCAGTTCTTC. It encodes CASSLSRQAYNEQFF.